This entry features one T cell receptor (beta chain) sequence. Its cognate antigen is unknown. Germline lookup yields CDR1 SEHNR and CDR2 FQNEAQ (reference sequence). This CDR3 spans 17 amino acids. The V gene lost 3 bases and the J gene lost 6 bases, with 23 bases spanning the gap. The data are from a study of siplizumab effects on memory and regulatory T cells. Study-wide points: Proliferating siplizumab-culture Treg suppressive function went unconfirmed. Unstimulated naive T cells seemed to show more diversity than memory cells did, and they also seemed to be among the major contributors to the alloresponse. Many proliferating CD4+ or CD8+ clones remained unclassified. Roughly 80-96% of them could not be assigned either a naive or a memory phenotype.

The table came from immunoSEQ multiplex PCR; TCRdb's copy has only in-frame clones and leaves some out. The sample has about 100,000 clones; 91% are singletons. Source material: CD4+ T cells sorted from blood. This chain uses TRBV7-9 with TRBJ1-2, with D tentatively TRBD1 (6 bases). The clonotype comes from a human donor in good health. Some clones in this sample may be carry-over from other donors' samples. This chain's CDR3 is CASSLLIIGQNRHGYTF. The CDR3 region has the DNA TGTGCCAGCAGCTTGCTCATAATTGGACAGAACCGACATGGCTACACCTTC.